Below, one T cell receptor (beta chain) is given with its context. CDR3 length equals 13 residues. Between the trimmed V and J ends, which lost 8 bases and 0 bases, there was a span of 8 bases. The germline gives CDR1 MDHEN, CDR2 SYDVKM. This record belongs to a study of cytotoxic CD8 clonotypes in ibrutinib-treated CLL. Across the study: Responses comprised about 24 partial and 2 complete; at median approximately six years, roughly 15 remained remitted and approximately 12 progressed.

This table comes from immunoSEQ multiplex PCR, and its TCRdb copy is limited to in-frame clones, with some not included. The sample yields approximately 57,000 clones, roughly 50% seen once. This sequence originates from a human donor with chronic lymphocytic leukemia. Here the sequenced sample was PBMCs, taken after 24 months of ibrutinib treatment. This chain joins TRBV28 and TRBJ1-5; D uncertain. The CDR3 bases are TGTGCCAGCTCGGGGTTTAGCAATCAGCCCCAGCATTTT. It translates to CASSGFSNQPQHF.